The 27 T cell receptor beta chains in this list originate from one sample, sequenced in a study of CD8 T cells in ankylosing spondylitis. TCRdb independently ran MiXCR on the 5' RACE reads; one entry per CDR3 protein. Of about 300,000 distinct CDR3 sequences in the sample, less than 25% were seen once. Sequenced sample: blood, either unsorted or a sorted T cell fraction (not recorded which). The origin of the receptors is a female donor with ankylosing spondylitis or in good health (not recorded which).

The sample holds a few counts of this clonotype. The chain joins TRBV5-1 to TRBJ2-7; weak D call: TRBD1 (6 bases). Germline lookup yields CDR1 SGHRS and CDR2 YFSETQ. The CDR3 covers 13 residues. V gave up 4 bases and J gave up 3 bases, with 11 bases separating them. The DNA for the CDR3 is TGCGCCAGCAGCATTGACAGGTACTACGAGCAGTACTTC. It is translated as CASSIDRYYEQYF. Full variable domain (remainder filled in from reference TRBV5-1 and TRBJ2-7): KAGVTQTPRYLIKTRGQQVTLSCSPISGHRSVSWYQQTPGQGLQFLFEYFSETQRNKGNFPGRFSGRQFSNSRSEMNVSTLELGDSALYLCASSIDRYYEQYFGPGTRLTVT.

CDR3 sequence reads: CASSMSGSWYEQYF. The DNA of the CDR3 is TGTGCCAGCAGCATGAGCGGGAGTTGGTACGAGCAGTACTTC. The J gene is TRBJ2-7, the V gene TRBV6-1, with 8 positions matching TRBD2. The ends lost 6 bases at V and 4 bases at J; junction bases unmatched: 8. Germline-derived CDR1 and CDR2 are MNHNS and SASEGT. CDR3 length equals 14 residues.

This clonotype has just a few counts. V usage is TRBV30 and J usage is TRBJ2-4; TRBD2 matches 11 bases. V was clipped by 3 bases and J by 1 base; unmatched bases: 5. CDR3 length: 16 amino acids. The germline CDR1 and CDR2 sequences are GTSNPN and SVGIG (reference sequence). The CDR3 loop reads CAWSLAGGLAKNIQYF. The CDR3 coding sequence is TGTGCCTGGAGCTTAGCGGGAGGGCTCGCCAAAAACATTCAGTACTTC.

This clonotype was recorded a few times. The rearrangement links TRBV6-5 to TRBJ2-5; 12 bases map to TRBD2. Per the germline V gene, CDR1 is MNHEY and CDR2 is SVGAGI. The V and J ends lost 2 bases and 5 bases, in that order; junction bases with no gene match: 6. This CDR3 contains 16 residues. The CDR3 region is CASSYRLAGAGETQYF. The CDR3 DNA is TGTGCCAGCAGTTACCGACTAGCGGGAGCCGGGGAGACCCAGTACTTC.

CDR3 sequence reads: CASSPRETEGGSYGYTF. CDR3 nucleotide sequence: TGTGCCAGCTCACCACGTGAGACGGAGGGTGGCAGCTATGGCTACACCTTC. This chain uses TRBV18 with TRBJ1-2, with D uncertain. Germline CDR1 KGHSH, CDR2 LQKENI. Deletions cut 1 base from V and 4 bases from J, with 19 bases between. This CDR3 region has 17 residues.

This clonotype showed up many times. J is TRBJ2-7 and V is TRBV29-1; D is ambiguous. This CDR3 has 10 residues. CDR1 SQVTM and CDR2 ANQGSEA come from the germline V gene. The V end was cut by 6 bases, the J end by 7 bases, with 10 bases between. CDR3 nucleotides: TGCAGCGTATCTAATAAGGAGCAGTACTTC. Translating it yields CSVSNKEQYF.

The gene calls are TRBV4-3 and TRBJ2-7, with D perhaps assigned TRBD1 or TRBD2 (5 bases each). Trimming left V 1 base short and J 4 bases short, with 11 bases between. The CDR3 covers 14 residues. Germline V gene sequence: CDR1 LGHNA, CDR2 YSLEER. The DNA of the CDR3 is TGCGCCAGCAGCCAAGTCCAGGGACCATACGAGCAGTACTTC. As protein: CASSQVQGPYEQYF.

This clonotype occurred a few times. The chain employs TRBV20-1 and TRBJ1-5; no clear D. Trimming removed 4 bases from V and 2 bases from J, with 15 bases in between. This CDR3 spans 15 amino acids. Germline loops: CDR1 DFQATT, CDR2 SNEGSKA (reference sequence). CDR3 loop: CSATFWAGGNQPQHF. CDR3 nucleotides: TGCAGTGCTACCTTTTGGGCAGGAGGCAATCAGCCCCAGCATTTT.

This clonotype came up a few times. The V gene is TRBV5-1, the J gene TRBJ2-1; 9 bases are a match to TRBD2. This CDR3 comprises 15 residues. The germline V gene has CDR1 SGHRS and CDR2 YFSETQ. With 0 bases clipped from V and 7 bases from J, the junction kept 5 bases outside the gene matches. The CDR3 nucleotides read TGCGCCAGCAGCTTGGAAAGCGGGAGGAGGAATGAGCAGTTCTTC. Protein: CASSLESGRRNEQFF.

The rearrangement uses TRBV3-1 and TRBJ2-7; possible D gene TRBD2, 5 bases. The CDR3 contains 12 residues. Germline V gene data show CDR1 as LGHDT and CDR2 as YNNKEL (reference sequence). The V end was cut by 1 base, the J end by 7 bases, with 8 bases between. CDR3 protein: CASSQAGLEQYF. CDR3 DNA: TGTGCCAGCAGCCAAGCAGGACTTGAGCAGTACTTC.

This clonotype has more than one count but fewer than ten. The V call is TRBV7-2, the J call TRBJ1-1; 7 nucleotides align to TRBD1. The junction had 8 bases not matched to a gene; V was cut back by 2 bases and J by 11 bases. CDR1 is SGHTA and CDR2 is FQGNSA in the germline V gene. This CDR3 region has 13 residues. The CDR3 DNA sequence: TGTGCCAGCAGCTTAACCGGGGAGACAGGGGCTTTCTTT. This encodes CASSLTGETGAFF.

The chain links TRBV12-3 or TRBV12-4 to TRBJ2-7, with TRBD2 as a possible D gene (6 bases). The V end was cut by 4 bases, the J end by 0 bases, with 10 bases between. CDR3 length equals 14 residues. The CDR3 DNA sequence: TGTGCCAGCAGTTCCGCGGGGATCTCCTACGAGCAGTACTTC. Translated: CASSSAGISYEQYF.

This clonotype was seen a few times. This chain uses TRBV12-3 or TRBV12-4 with TRBJ2-7; 12 positions match TRBD1. Losses at the gene ends were 10 bases for V and 7 bases for J; bases not matched to a gene: 8. The CDR3 is 13 amino acids. The chain's CDR3 is CANRDRGPVEQYF. The DNA for the CDR3 is TGTGCCAACCGGGACAGGGGGCCAGTAGAGCAGTACTTC.

The chain couples TRBV11-2 to TRBJ2-7; 9 bases are a match to TRBD1. CDR1 SGHAT and CDR2 FQNNGV come from the germline V gene. This CDR3 region has 14 residues. V lost 7 bases, J lost 1 base, and 5 bases stayed unmatched. CDR3 region: CASTHGQGSYEQYF. The CDR3 region has the DNA TGTGCCAGCACCCACGGACAGGGGTCCTACGAGCAGTACTTC.

The V gene is TRBV20-1, the J gene TRBJ2-1, with TRBD2 matching over 7 bases. CDR3 length equals 17 residues. Losses at the gene ends were 0 bases for V and 0 bases for J; bases not matched to a gene: 8. Germline loops: CDR1 DFQATT, CDR2 SNEGSKA (reference sequence). The CDR3 nucleotides are TGCAGTGCTAGAGATTTTAAGGGCGGGAGCTCCTACAATGAGCAGTTCTTC. Translation: CSARDFKGGSSYNEQFF.

This chain joins TRBV20-1 and TRBJ1-2; no firm D call. The germline V gene encodes CDR1 DFQATT and CDR2 SNEGSKA (reference sequence). This CDR3 has 14 amino acids. Trimming cost V 0 bases and J 1 base, with 9 bases left between them. The CDR3 is CSARDMGSNYGYTF. The CDR3 nucleotides read TGCAGTGCTAGAGATATGGGCAGTAACTATGGCTACACCTTC.

The chain recombines TRBV15 with TRBJ2-6, with a tentative D call TRBD2 (5 bases). V gave up 3 bases and J gave up 4 bases, with 10 bases separating them. From germline, CDR1 is LNHNV and CDR2 YYDKDF (reference sequence). CDR3 size: 15 residues. Here the CDR3 reads CATSRRRPGANVLTF. In DNA, the CDR3 is TGTGCCACCAGCAGGAGGAGGCCCGGGGCCAACGTCCTGACTTTC.

The table lists this clonotype with a few counts. The chain has TRBV9 and TRBJ2-3; tentatively, D is TRBD2 (5 bases). V gave up 4 bases and J gave up 4 bases, with 22 bases separating them. Germline V gives CDR1 SGDLS, CDR2 YYNGEE. The CDR3 runs to 17 residues. The CDR3 region is CASSISDSLSSADTQYF. The CDR3 bases are TGTGCCAGCAGCATCTCGGACTCCCTCTCATCGGCAGATACGCAGTATTTT.

There are a few counts of this clonotype. The rearrangement joins TRBV7-2 to TRBJ1-5, with no clear D. Deletions cut 1 base from V and 3 bases from J, with 10 bases between. This CDR3 has 15 residues. Germline V gene data show CDR1 as SGHTA and CDR2 as FQGNSA. This CDR3 reads CASSLVASNNQPQHF. The CDR3 DNA is TGTGCCAGCAGCTTAGTAGCCAGCAACAATCAGCCCCAGCATTTT.

This clonotype was seen only a few times. This sequence joins TRBV6-1 and TRBJ2-1; TRBD2 matches 12 bases. The V gene end was trimmed by 7 bases and the J gene end by 9 bases; junction bases not matched to a gene: 7. Looked up from germline, CDR1 is MNHNS and CDR2 is SASEGT. There are 14 residues in the CDR3. The CDR3 nucleotides read TGTGCCAGCAAGGAGGCTAGCGGGAGGGGTGAGCAGTTCTTC. This gives the protein CASKEASGRGEQFF.

The sample holds many counts of this clonotype. The rearrangement joins TRBV5-1 to TRBJ1-1; perhaps TRBD1 as D (5 bases). Germline CDR1 reads SGHRS; CDR2 reads YFSETQ. Deletions cut 4 bases from V and 1 base from J, with 11 bases between. The CDR3 is made up of 14 amino acids. CDR3 residues: CASSQYDRNTEAFF. In DNA form, the CDR3 reads TGCGCCAGCAGCCAATACGACAGGAACACTGAAGCTTTCTTT.

This clonotype was seen a few times. The chain uses TRBV20-1 and TRBJ1-5; the D gene is possibly TRBD1 (5 bases). V was trimmed by 6 bases and J by 4 bases, leaving 19 bases between them. Per the germline V gene, CDR1 is DFQATT and CDR2 is SNEGSKA (reference sequence). CDR3 length: 15 residues. The CDR3 protein is CSAKLKTAANQPQHF. The CDR3, as DNA: TGCAGTGCAAAACTTAAGACAGCGGCAAATCAGCCCCAGCATTTT.

Only a few counts were recorded for this clonotype. The chain joins TRBV18 to TRBJ1-2; 7 bases align to TRBD1. The CDR3 is 15 amino acids. CDR1 is KGHSH and CDR2 is LQKENI in the germline V gene. V shed 6 bases and J 4 bases; nucleotides not matched to a gene: 11. The CDR3: CASSPQKGAGYGYTF. The CDR3, as DNA: TGTGCCAGCTCCCCCCAGAAGGGGGCTGGCTATGGCTACACCTTC.

The chain combines TRBV6-4 with TRBJ2-4, with 8 bases aligning to TRBD1. CDR3 length equals 13 residues. V lost 4 bases to trimming and J lost 6 bases; unmatched junction nucleotides: 2. Looked up from germline, CDR1 is MRHNA and CDR2 is SNTAGT. CDR3 bases: TGTGCCAGCAGTGTTGGACAGGGAAACATTCAGTACTTC. This codes for CASSVGQGNIQYF.

The chain employs TRBV2 and TRBJ2-4; TRBD2 matches at 7 bases. This CDR3 region has 12 residues. With 6 bases clipped from V and 7 bases from J, the junction kept 3 bases outside the gene matches. CDR1 is SNHLY, CDR2 FYNNEI, per germline. The CDR3 sequence: CASRGLVNIQYF. CDR3 DNA: TGTGCCAGCAGAGGACTAGTGAACATTCAGTACTTC.

This clonotype was seen a handful of times. This chain joins TRBV6-5 and TRBJ2-1; D is tentatively TRBD1 or TRBD2 (5 bases each). This CDR3 comprises 14 residues. Trimming removed 2 bases at V and 2 bases at J, with 7 bases between. Germline assignment: CDR1 MNHEY and CDR2 SVGAGI. The CDR3 loop is CASSYTGPYNEQFF. In DNA form, the CDR3 reads TGTGCCAGCAGTTACACGGGACCCTACAATGAGCAGTTCTTC.

Many counts were recorded for this clonotype. The chain combines TRBV7-2 with TRBJ2-1; perhaps TRBD2 as D (6 bases). The V gene lost 5 bases and the J gene lost 0 bases, with 14 bases spanning the gap. Germline CDR1 and CDR2: SGHTA and FQGNSA. The length of the CDR3 is 16 residues. This chain's CDR3 is CASSPSRDFSYNEQFF. The CDR3 nucleotides read TGTGCCAGCAGCCCCAGCCGGGACTTCTCCTACAATGAGCAGTTCTTC.